The present entry profiles one T cell receptor (beta chain) with its context. Its antigen specificity is not known. Mouse gene names and germline sequences are used here. The record originates from a study of tissue T cells after allogeneic stem cell transplantation (dated by TCRdb to 2021 to 2024). About the study as a whole: The study profiled TCR beta repertoires across many tissues from research autopsies of patients with and without GVHD, plus mouse models of GVHD. The human arm was a prospective observational study without blinding or randomization.

Broader findings and caveats from the paper: Not many T cell clones showed up in more than one patient, yet clustering based on motifs uncovered repertoire signatures that were shared across patients in a tissue-specific way. Sampling depth was acknowledged as a limitation, and the patient cohort was both small and clinically heterogeneous. Within patients, how anatomically similar tissues were was a major factor shaping TCR repertoire composition, regardless of disease or transplant status. Which tissue TCRs were alloreactive or antigen-specific was not determined in the study, and some clones might have been persisting host cells. In both patients and mice, T cells from blood and spleen covered only a limited part of the TCR repertoire found in tissues.

Explained via the paper, the time point label denotes: mouse harvest day 7 after allogeneic transplant. Each mouse graft, delivered by tail vein injection, combined 10^6 splenic CD5+ T cells with 10^7 T-cell-depleted bone marrow cells. Mouse GVHD was modeled in a major MHC-mismatch B6 (H2b) into BALB/c (H2d) model, with tissues profiled at day 7 or 14. Mouse tissues and retro-orbital blood were harvested on day 7 or 14 post-transplant using separate sterile tools per animal; livers were flushed beforehand. Before genomic DNA isolation with the DNeasy Blood & Tissue Kit, mouse tissues were minced using razor blades in buffered saline. Libraries were made using the immunoSEQ multiplex PCR assay. Adaptive Biotechnologies performed TCRbeta CDR3 sequencing at survey depth and reported CDR3 sequences, V/J genes, productive frequency, and template counts. Amplification of TCR beta CDR3 regions started from genomic DNA instead of RNA. The paper's data handling went like this. Jensen-Shannon divergence was used to quantify pairwise repertoire overlap between tissues, with a value of 1 meaning complete divergence and a value of 0 meaning identical repertoires. Based on pairwise JSD values, tissues were grouped by single-linkage agglomerative hierarchical clustering, and the results were shown as dendrograms. GLIPH2 was run on all patient samples with simulation_depth 1000, kmer_min_depth 3, cdr3_length_cutoff 8, keeping groups with more than two unique CDR3s. In a standardized tissue-overlap score, Jaccard GLIPH-group overlap across patients was extrapolated to a standard repertoire size of 1000 clones. Linear mixed-effect models, with tissue as a fixed effect and individual as a random effect, were used to test how diversity related to clinical or experimental variables. The table was pulled from immuneACCESS by TCRdb, which kept in-frame rearrangements only. Such tables lose some clones; where checked, under half of the loss comes from unresolved V genes, and the rest has no known cause. The DNA gave D and trimming, while V, J and clone size come from that table. Counted in this sample were 6,500 to 10,000 clones; 40% to 60% of them appeared once. Jointly, the top ten make up 6.5% to 9% of the sample.

Sequencing was done on a sample of gut tissue. The sequence was collected from a female BALB/c mouse given C57BL/6 T cells with graft-versus-host disease after an allogeneic hematopoietic cell transplant.

The CDR3 protein sequence reads: CASSLEGRGNTLYF. The DNA read from the CDR3 is TGTGCCAGCAGTTTAGAGGGGCGAGGAAATACGCTCTAT. The chain joins TRBV15 to TRBJ1-3; matching of 5 bases hints at TRBD1 as the D gene. The read terminates 1 residue ahead of where the CDR3 ends, so the germline J gene completes it. The germline V gene supplies CDR1 SGHND and CDR2 FRSKSL. The CDR3 sequence holds 14 residues, the cysteine and phenylalanine included. Only the CDR3 bases that were read are kept: 39 of them, in frame from base 1. Trimming takes 1 base from V and 4 bases from J, and the germline ends sit 8 bases apart.